Each of the 8 T cell receptor beta chains below was sequenced from the same sample in a study of T cells in Graves' hyperthyroidism and ophthalmopathy. TCR beta CDR3 regions were amplified from RNA transcripts. The HTBI primer set was used in a first-round RT-PCR of the TCR CDR3. TCRdb ran MiXCR on the multiplex PCR reads and lists one entry per CDR3 protein. The table records roughly 380,000 distinct CDR3 sequences, over 11% of them present only once. Input material: blood. These receptors all stem from a woman aged 60-75 years with Graves' hyperthyroidism.

Ten or more counts support this clonotype. The V and J genes are TRBV28 and TRBJ1-2; 7 bases align to TRBD1. The CDR3 runs 21 residues. The V and J ends lost 3 bases and 7 bases, in that order; junction bases with no gene match: 29. CDR1 and CDR2 from the germline V gene are MDHEN and SYDVKM. CDR3 loop: CASSLRRDRRRFLGFTRGYTF. CDR3 nucleotides: TGTGCCAGCAGTTTGCGTAGGGACAGAAGACGCTTTTTGGGGTTTACTCGTGGCTACACCTTC.

This clonotype was seen repeatedly, ten times or more. This chain joins TRBV19 and TRBJ1-1, with D possibly TRBD1 on 6 matching bases. Per the germline V gene, CDR1 is LNHDA and CDR2 is SQIVND (reference sequence). The CDR3 is made up of 16 amino acids. V was trimmed by 8 bases and J by 5 bases, leaving 24 bases between them. CDR3 in DNA: TGTGCCAGTCAAAACCCAAGGCGGGGGCGAGGGACTGAAGCTTTCTTT. This codes for CASQNPRRGRGTEAFF.

The chain links TRBV4-2 to TRBJ1-4, with TRBD1 identical over 7 bases. Germline values: CDR1 LGHNA, CDR2 YNFKEQ. The CDR3 is 17 residues long. Trimming cost V 1 base and J 8 bases; bases outside gene matches: 13. The CDR3 spells CASSQALSQGPGEKLFF. DNA of the CDR3: TGTGCCAGCAGCCAAGCTTTATCACAGGGGCCGGGGGAAAAACTGTTTTTT.

This clonotype has a handful of counts. The chain uses TRBV11-1 and TRBJ2-1, with D maybe TRBD2 (5 bases). CDR3 size: 18 residues. Trimming left V 3 bases short and J 0 bases short, with 18 bases between. Germline V gives CDR1 SGHAT, CDR2 FQDESV (reference sequence). As DNA, the CDR3 is TGTGCCAGCAGCTTGGCCGTCAGCGGACCAGGCTCCTACAATGAGCAGTTCTTC. It codes for CASSLAVSGPGSYNEQFF.

This clonotype has only a few counts. The chain combines TRBV7-9 with TRBJ1-2; TRBD1 agrees at 11 bases. The germline CDR1 and CDR2 sequences are SEHNR and FQNEAQ (reference sequence). With 3 bases clipped from V and 6 bases from J, the junction kept 9 bases outside the gene matches. This CDR3 spans 16 amino acids. The CDR3 reads CASSFLPGQGGNGYTF. The DNA for the CDR3 is TGTGCCAGCAGCTTCCTCCCGGGACAGGGGGGTAATGGCTACACCTTC.

V and J are TRBV6-5 and TRBJ2-5, with no clear D. Trimming left V 0 bases short and J 4 bases short, with 12 bases between. This CDR3 is built from 15 residues. Germline lookup yields CDR1 MNHEY and CDR2 SVGAGI. The CDR3 nucleotides are TGTGCCAGCAGTTACTCGAGACACTCGGCAGAGACCCAGTACTTC. Its translation: CASSYSRHSAETQYF.

Many counts were recorded for this clonotype. The chain joins TRBV5-1 to TRBJ2-1, with D possibly matching TRBD2 (6 bases). V lost 0 bases and J lost 6, with 16 bases in between. The CDR3 loop spans 16 amino acids. In germline, CDR1 is SGHRS, CDR2 YFSETQ. Here the CDR3 DNA reads TGCGCCAGCAGCTTGGCCCCTCAGGCAGCGGGCAATGAGCAGTTCTTC. Translating it yields CASSLAPQAAGNEQFF.

This clonotype was recorded many times. The chain is built from TRBV30 and TRBJ1-5, with TRBD1 as a possible D gene (5 bases). This CDR3 has 12 residues. Trimming took 4 bases from V and 7 from J, leaving 11 bases between them. The germline gives CDR1 GTSNPN, CDR2 SVGIG (reference sequence). Here the CDR3 DNA reads TGTGCCTGGACCAGGGCCGGGCAGCCCCAGCATTTT. Residues: CAWTRAGQPQHF. Combining the CDR3 with reference TRBV30 and TRBJ1-5 gives the whole variable domain SQTIHQWPATLVQPVGSPLSLECTVEGTSNPNLYWYRQAAGRGLQLLFYSVGIGQISSEVPQNLSASRPQDRQFILSSKKLLLSDSGFYLCAWTRAGQPQHFGDGTRLSIL.